The present entry profiles one T cell receptor (beta chain) with its context. In the original workflow: Cell counts per sample came from amplifying reference gene primers. Generated by immunoSEQ multiplex PCR, the TCRdb table keeps only in-frame clones and is missing some. V, J and clone size were drawn from that table, and D and trimming were deduced from the DNA. The data hold about 250,000 clones, with more than 75% observed a single time. The record originates from a study of blood T cell repertoires in COVID-19. Per germline, CDR1 SGHRS and CDR2 YFSETQ. There are 15 residues in the CDR3. With V trimmed by 6 bases and J by 3 bases, 11 bases remained unmatched. Those enrolled, adults aged roughly 18 to 89 years, came from about two dozen US areas.

This chain joins TRBV5-1 and TRBJ2-5; 7 bases line up with TRBD1. Sequenced: PBMCs or T cells enriched from blood (not recorded which). This TCR was recovered from a man between 18 and 29 years old who had recovered from COVID-19. The CDR3 loop is CASTLTGRSEETQYF. CDR3 coding DNA: TGCGCCAGCACCCTGACAGGGCGCAGCGAAGAGACCCAGTACTTC. Based on the CDR3 plus reference TRBV5-1 and TRBJ2-5, the full variable domain is KAGVTQTPRYLIKTRGQQVTLSCSPISGHRSVSWYQQTPGQGLQFLFEYFSETQRNKGNFPGRFSGRQFSNSRSEMNVSTLELGDSALYLCASTLTGRSEETQYFGPGTRLLVL.